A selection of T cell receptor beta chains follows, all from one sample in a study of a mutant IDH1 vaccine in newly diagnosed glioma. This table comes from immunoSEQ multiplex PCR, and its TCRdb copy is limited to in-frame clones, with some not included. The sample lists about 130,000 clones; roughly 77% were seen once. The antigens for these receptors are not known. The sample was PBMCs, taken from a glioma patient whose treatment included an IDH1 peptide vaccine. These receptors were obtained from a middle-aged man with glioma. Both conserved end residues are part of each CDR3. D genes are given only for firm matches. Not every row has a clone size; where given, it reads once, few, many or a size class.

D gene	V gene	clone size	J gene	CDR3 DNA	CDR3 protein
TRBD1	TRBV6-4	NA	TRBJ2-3	TGTGCCAGCAGTGTCCAACAGGGGGCAGGTGGAACAGATACGCAGTATTTT	CASSVQQGAGGTDTQYF
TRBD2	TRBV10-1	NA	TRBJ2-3	TGCGCCAGCAGTGTTCTAGCGGGGGCAACAGATACGCAGTATTTT	CASSVLAGATDTQYF
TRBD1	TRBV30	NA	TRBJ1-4	TGTGCCTGGAGCAATATTGGACAGGGAAATGAAAAACTGTTTTTT	CAWSNIGQGNEKLFF
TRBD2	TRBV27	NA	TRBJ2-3	TGTGCCAGCAGTCCCGGGAGGGCCGGAGATACGCAGTATTTT	CASSPGRAGDTQYF
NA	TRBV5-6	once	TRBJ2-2	TGTGCCAGCAGCCAAACGACCCGGGGATACACCGGGGAGCTGTTTTTT	CASSQTTRGYTGELFF
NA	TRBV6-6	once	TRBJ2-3	TGTGCCAGCAGTTACGGAGTAGATACGCAGTATTTT	CASSYGVDTQYF
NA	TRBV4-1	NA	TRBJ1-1	TGCGCCAGCAGCTCGGTAGAGGGATCGAACACTGAAGCTTTCTTT	CASSSVEGSNTEAFF
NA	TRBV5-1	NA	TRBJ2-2	TGCGCCAGCAGCTTGGCCCCCGGGGAGCTGTTTTTT	CASSLAPGELFF
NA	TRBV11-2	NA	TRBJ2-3	TGTGCCACTGTGGGGACAGATACGCAGTATTTT	CATVGTDTQYF
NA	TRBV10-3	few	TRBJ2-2	TGTGCCATGGAGCCCGGGGAGAACACCGGGGAGCTGTTTTTT	CAMEPGENTGELFF
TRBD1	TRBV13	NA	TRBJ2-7	TGTGCCAGCGGAACCGGGACAGGGCCCCGCGAGCAGTACTTC	CASGTGTGPREQYF
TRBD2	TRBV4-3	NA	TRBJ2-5	TGCGCCAGCAGCCAGGCCAGCGGGGGGGCGTGGGAGACCCAGTACTTC	CASSQASGGAWETQYF
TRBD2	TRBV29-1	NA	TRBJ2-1	TGCAGCGGAGAGACTAGCGGGGGGGGAGAGCAGTTCTTC	CSGETSGGGEQFF
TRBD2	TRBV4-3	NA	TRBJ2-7	TGCGCCAGCAGCGAAGGGACTAGCCGCTCCTACGAGCAGTACTTC	CASSEGTSRSYEQYF
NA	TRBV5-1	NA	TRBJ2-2	TGCGCCAGCAGCTTGCAACAGGGTCCCGGGGAGCTGTTTTTT	CASSLQQGPGELFF
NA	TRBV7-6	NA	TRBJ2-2	TGTGCCAGCAGCCCTCTCACCGGGGAGCTGTTTTTT	CASSPLTGELFF
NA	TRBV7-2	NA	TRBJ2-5	TGTGCCAGCAGCTTTGGTTTGAACAGGCGCCAAGAGACCCAGTACTTC	CASSFGLNRRQETQYF
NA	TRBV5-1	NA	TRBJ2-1	TGCGCCAGCAACCCCTTGGAGTTGGATGAGCAGTTCTTC	CASNPLELDEQFF
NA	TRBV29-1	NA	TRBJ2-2	TGCAGCGTTGGTGGGGGGTACACCGGGGAGCTGTTTTTT	CSVGGGYTGELFF
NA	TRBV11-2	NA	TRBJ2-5	TGTGCCAGCAGCTTAATCGGAGGGGGGACGAATTATCGAGAGACCCAGTACTTC	CASSLIGGGTNYRETQYF
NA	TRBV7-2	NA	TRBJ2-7	TGTGCCAGCAGCCCAGACCCGGGGGCAGGGCAGTACTTC	CASSPDPGAGQYF
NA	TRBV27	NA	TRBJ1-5	TGTGCCAGCAGTTTATGGGTGGATCAGCCCCAGCATTTT	CASSLWVDQPQHF
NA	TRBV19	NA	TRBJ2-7	TGTGCCAGTAGTAGGGACACCTCCTACGAGCAGTACTTC	CASSRDTSYEQYF
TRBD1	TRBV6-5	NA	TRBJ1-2	TGTGCCTCAGGGGGGGGAACCTATGGCTACACCTTC	CASGGGTYGYTF
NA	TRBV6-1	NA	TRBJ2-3	TGTGCCAGCAGCCTCCAAGGGAAAGAAACGGATACGCAGTATTTT	CASSLQGKETDTQYF
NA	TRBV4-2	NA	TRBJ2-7	TGTGCCAGCAGCCCCACGGCAGGGACGAACTACGAGCAGTACTTC	CASSPTAGTNYEQYF
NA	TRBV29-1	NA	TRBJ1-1	TGCAGCGTTAGGACCCTGACAGGGAACACTGAAGCTTTCTTT	CSVRTLTGNTEAFF
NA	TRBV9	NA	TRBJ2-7	TGTGCCAGCAGCGAGGGGGGGCGAGGGACTTACGAGCAGTACTTC	CASSEGGRGTYEQYF
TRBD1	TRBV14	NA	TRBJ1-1	TGTGCCAGCAGCCTCCGACAGGGGAGGGATACTGAAGCTTTCTTT	CASSLRQGRDTEAFF
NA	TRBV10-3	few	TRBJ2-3	TGTGCCATCAAAAGTACAGCCGGGACACCCCAGACAGATACGCAGTATTTT	CAIKSTAGTPQTDTQYF
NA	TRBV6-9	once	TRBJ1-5	TGTGCCAGCAGTTTCCCTCCGGGGGATTATAGCAATCAGCCCCAGCATTTT	CASSFPPGDYSNQPQHF
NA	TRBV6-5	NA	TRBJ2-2	TGTGCCAGCAGCGGGAACAATGTTCCCGGGGAGCTGTTTTTT	CASSGNNVPGELFF
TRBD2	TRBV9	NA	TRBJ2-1	TGTGCCAGCGGGGCATCGGCGGGAGGGAGCGAGCAGTTCTTC	CASGASAGGSEQFF
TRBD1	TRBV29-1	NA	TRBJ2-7	TGCAGCGCAGCCCTGGGACAGGGTGCGGCCTACGAGCAGTACTTC	CSAALGQGAAYEQYF
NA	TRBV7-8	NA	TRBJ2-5	TGTGCCAGCAGCTTCCGGACTAAAGAGACCCAGTACTTC	CASSFRTKETQYF
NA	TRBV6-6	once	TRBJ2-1	TGTGCCAGCAGCTCCCGGGGTCCGGGATTCGATGAGCAGTTCTTC	CASSSRGPGFDEQFF
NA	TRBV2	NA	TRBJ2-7	TGTGCCAGCAGCGGCAGAACCTACGAGCAGTACTTC	CASSGRTYEQYF
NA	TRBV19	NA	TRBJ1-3	TGTGCCAGTAGTGACGGATACTCTGGAAACACCATATATTTT	CASSDGYSGNTIYF
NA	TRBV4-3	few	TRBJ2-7	TGCGCCAGCAGCCAACTCGGGACCAACTACGAGCAGTACTTC	CASSQLGTNYEQYF
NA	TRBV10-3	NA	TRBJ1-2	TGTGCCATCAGGAGGGCAGGGGATTATGGCTACACCTTC	CAIRRAGDYGYTF
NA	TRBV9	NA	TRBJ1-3	TGTGCCAGCAGCGTTTTTGTGACTCCCGGCTCTGGAAACACCATATATTTT	CASSVFVTPGSGNTIYF
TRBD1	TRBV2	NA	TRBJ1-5	TGTGCCAGCACCCTAACCGGGACAGGACGGAATCAGCCCCAGCATTTT	CASTLTGTGRNQPQHF
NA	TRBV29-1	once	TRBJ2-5	TGCAGCGTTAGAGAGTCCGCACGGGAGACCCAGTACTTC	CSVRESARETQYF
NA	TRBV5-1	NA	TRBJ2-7	TGCGCCAGCAGCTTGGCCGGCCAGGCCTACGAGCAGTACTTC	CASSLAGQAYEQYF
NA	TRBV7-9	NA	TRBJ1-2	TGTGCCAGCAGCTCCCCCCAAGCTAGCGGGGGCTACACCTTC	CASSSPQASGGYTF
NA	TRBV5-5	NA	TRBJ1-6	TGTGCCAGCAGCTTCGCGCCAGACAGTAATTCACCCCTCCACTTT	CASSFAPDSNSPLHF
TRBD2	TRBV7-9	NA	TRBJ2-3	TGTGCCAGCAGCTTAGTGGGAGGGCCGGTCCTTACGCAGTATTTT	CASSLVGGPVLTQYF
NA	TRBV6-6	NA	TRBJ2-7	TGTGCCAGCAGTTACGGACAGTACGAGCAGTACTTC	CASSYGQYEQYF
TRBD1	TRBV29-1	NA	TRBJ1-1	TGCAGCGTTGAAGCGAGGGGAAGGGGGCCCTCCACTGAAGCTTTCTTT	CSVEARGRGPSTEAFF
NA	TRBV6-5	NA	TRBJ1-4	TGTGCCAGCAGTTACAGGGAGGACGGTGAAAAACTGTTTTTT	CASSYREDGEKLFF
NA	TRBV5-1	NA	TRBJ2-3	TGCGCCAGCAGCTTCACGGGATTTATGAACACAGATACGCAGTATTTT	CASSFTGFMNTDTQYF